These 11 T cell receptor beta chains were all obtained from the same sample, sequenced in a study of post-analysis software for immune sequencing data. The antigens of these receptors remain unknown. Study-wide points: Roughly 5 TRBV segments occurring more often in patients than controls included TRBV5-6, TRBV5-1 and TRBV20-1.

Unique molecular identifiers were built into the TCR beta cDNA libraries. One entry per CDR3 protein results from TCRdb running MiXCR on the PCR reads. This sample has roughly 570,000 distinct CDR3 sequences, with around a third found just once. Sequenced material: blood. The receptors were gathered from a girl aged 2 to 17 with multiple sclerosis.

This clonotype has just a few counts. The V gene is TRBV6-1, the J gene TRBJ2-3, with 12 nucleotides matching TRBD2. This CDR3 has 18 amino acids. V trimming: 5 bases; J trimming: 2 bases; junction bases outside the gene matches: 11. CDR1 and CDR2 (germline): MNHNS, SASEGT. The CDR3 loop is CASSRPGLAGGNTDTQYF. CDR3 sequence (DNA): TGTGCCAGCAGTCGACCCGGGCTAGCGGGGGGGAACACAGATACGCAGTATTTT.

V and J are TRBV20-1 and TRBJ1-1, with a possible D match to TRBD1 (6 bases). Germline V gives CDR1 DFQATT, CDR2 SNEGSKA (reference sequence). Between the trimmed V and J ends, which lost 4 bases and 1 base, there was a span of 19 bases. This CDR3 comprises 16 residues. The DNA of the CDR3 is TGCAGTGCTAACAATTACAGGGTGGTGACGAACACTGAAGCTTTCTTT. Protein: CSANNYRVVTNTEAFF.

This clonotype was counted between two and nine times. The chain employs TRBV7-3 and TRBJ2-3, with 9 nucleotides matching TRBD1. CDR1 is SGHTA, CDR2 FQGTGA, per germline. This CDR3 has 15 residues. V trimming: 2 bases; J trimming: 2 bases; junction bases outside the gene matches: 2. The CDR3 loop is CASSLGTGFTDTQYF. CDR3 bases: TGTGCCAGCAGCTTAGGGACAGGGTTCACAGATACGCAGTATTTT. The entire variable domain, with the rest obtained from reference TRBV7-3 and TRBJ2-3, is as follows: GAGVSQTPSNKVTEKGKYVELRCDPISGHTALYWYRQSLGQGPEFLIYFQGTGAADDSGLPNDRFFAVRPEGSVSTLKIQRTERGDSAVYLCASSLGTGFTDTQYFGPGTRLTVL.

In this sample, this clonotype turned up many times. V is TRBV6-5 and J is TRBJ1-2; D gene ambiguous. CDR3 size: 13 residues. Germline V lookup: CDR1 MNHEY, CDR2 SVGAGI. The ends were cut back, 5 bases at V and 8 bases at J, with 15 bases in the middle. The CDR3 DNA follows: TGTGCCAGCAGTCTCGACGTCGGCGGGGGCTACACCTTC. Its translation: CASSLDVGGGYTF.

The table lists this clonotype with a few counts. The chain combines TRBV28 with TRBJ1-2; D may be TRBD1 (5 bases). CDR1 and CDR2 from the germline V gene are MDHEN and SYDVKM. The CDR3 has 12 amino acids. V lost 6 bases and J lost 4, with 9 bases in between. CDR3 residues: CASSRAGYGYTF. As DNA, the CDR3 is TGTGCCAGCAGCAGGGCGGGCTATGGCTACACCTTC.

This clonotype was detected a few times. This chain links TRBV19 with TRBJ2-1, with a tentative D call TRBD2 (7 bases). CDR3 length: 14 residues. CDR1 is LNHDA and CDR2 is SQIVND in the germline V gene (reference sequence). V was trimmed by 3 bases and J by 7 bases, leaving 13 bases between them. The CDR3 region has the DNA TGTGCCAGTAGTATTCGGGGGGCGAGTAATGAGCAGTTCTTC. It specifies CASSIRGASNEQFF.

This clonotype was seen more than once but under ten times. The chain is built from TRBV2 and TRBJ2-5; TRBD1 matches 9 bases. The J call may not be correct, given that the DNA end is closer to TRBJ2-7. The CDR3 runs 17 residues. CDR1 is SNHLY and CDR2 is FYNNEI in the germline V gene. CDR3 nucleotide sequence: TGTGCCAGTACAAGAACTAGGGACAGGGACAGAGGAAGCGAGCAGTACTTC. It yields the protein CASTRTRDRDRGSEQYF.

This clonotype was counted a few times. J is TRBJ1-2 and V is TRBV25-1; D is perhaps TRBD1 (6 bases). The V end lost 7 bases, the J end lost 6 bases, and 12 bases lay between the germline ends. From germline, CDR1 is MGHDK and CDR2 SYGVNS. This CDR3 region has 12 residues. The CDR3 nucleotides read TGTGCCAGCAATACGGACAGCCATGGCTACACCTTC. Translating gives CASNTDSHGYTF.

The chain has TRBV9 and TRBJ2-5; D is perhaps TRBD1 (6 bases). This CDR3 has 13 residues. CDR1 and CDR2 (germline): SGDLS, YYNGEE. The V gene lost 5 bases and the J gene lost 5 bases, with 13 bases spanning the gap. The CDR3 loop is CASSRIQGETQYF. The CDR3 DNA sequence: TGTGCCAGCAGTCGGATTCAGGGGGAGACCCAGTACTTC.

The rearrangement joins TRBV3-1 to TRBJ2-3; 8 bases agree with TRBD2. The germline CDR1 and CDR2 sequences are LGHDT and YNNKEL (reference sequence). The CDR3 loop spans 15 amino acids. V lost 4 bases to trimming and J lost 5 bases; unmatched junction nucleotides: 8. This CDR3 is CASSRGGTMGDTQYF. The DNA for the CDR3 is TGTGCCAGCAGCCGCGGGGGGACCATGGGAGATACGCAGTATTTT.

The chain is built from TRBV3-1 and TRBJ1-1; no clear D. Trimming shortened V by 7 bases and J by 4 bases, and 19 bases separated the two germline ends. CDR3 length: 15 amino acids. Germline V CDR1 and CDR2: LGHDT, YNNKEL (reference sequence). The CDR3 sequence: CASTKNIGSSTEAFF. The CDR3, as DNA: TGTGCCAGCACCAAGAACATAGGAAGTTCCACTGAAGCTTTCTTT.